Presented here are 19 T cell receptor beta chains from one specimen sequenced in a study of CD8 T cells in ankylosing spondylitis. MiXCR, applied by TCRdb to the 5' RACE reads, yields one record per CDR3 protein. Seen here are more than 150,000 distinct CDR3 sequences, 15% to 20% observed once, and the top ten hold roughly 4.5%. Sequenced material: blood, either unsorted or a sorted T cell fraction (not recorded which). Source of these receptors: a male donor between 5 and 35 years old with ankylosing spondylitis or in good health (not recorded which).

In its sample, this clonotype was seen many times. The chain has TRBV12-3 or TRBV12-4 and TRBJ2-1; 9 positions agree with TRBD1. The CDR3 spans 14 residues. V shed 7 bases and J 4 bases; nucleotides not matched to a gene: 5. The chain's CDR3 is CASTGTGIYNEQFF. The CDR3 DNA reads TGTGCCAGCACCGGGACAGGGATTTACAATGAGCAGTTCTTC.

This rearrangement joins TRBV18 to TRBJ2-1, with a possible D match to TRBD2 (6 bases). Germline assignment: CDR1 KGHSH and CDR2 LQKENI. V gave up 1 base and J gave up 6 bases, with 10 bases separating them. The CDR3 loop spans 14 amino acids. CDR3 residues: CASSPLSSGNEQFF. The CDR3 DNA sequence: TGTGCCAGCTCACCACTAAGTAGCGGCAATGAGCAGTTCTTC.

As for this clonotype: One base away lies a much larger clone, so this may be a sequencing read error. This sequence joins TRBV7-9 and TRBJ2-1; the match to TRBD2 covers 7 bases. The CDR3 contains 12 residues. J gave up 5 bases and V 5 bases, and 0 bases lay outside the gene matches. Germline lookup yields CDR1 SEHNR and CDR2 FQNEAQ (reference sequence). CDR3 residues: CASSGRDNEQFF. CDR3 DNA sequence: TGTGCCAGCAGCGGGAGGGACAATGAGCAGTTCTTC. The variable domain in full, completed from reference TRBV7-9 and TRBJ2-1, reads DTGVSQNPRHKITKRGQNVTFRCDPISEHNRLYWYRQTLGQGPEFLTYFQNEAQLEKSRLLSDRFSAERPKGSFSTLEIQRTEQGDSAMYLCASSGRDNEQFFGPGTRLTVL.

Ten or more counts support this clonotype. The chain links TRBV27 to TRBJ2-3; the D is unclear. Germline CDR1 and CDR2: MNHEY and SMNVEV (reference sequence). The CDR3 loop spans 14 amino acids. V dropped 4 bases and J dropped 1 base, with 9 bases sitting between them. CDR3 sequence reads: CASSSGFRTDTQYF. CDR3 coding DNA: TGTGCCAGCAGTTCGGGCTTTCGCACAGATACGCAGTATTTT.

This clonotype was counted ten times or more. The chain recombines TRBV24-1 with TRBJ1-4, with D perhaps TRBD1 (6 bases). The V and J ends lost 10 bases and 6 bases respectively, with 14 bases between them. Per germline, CDR1 KGHDR and CDR2 SFDVKD. This CDR3 has 13 residues. The CDR3 coding sequence is TGTGCCACTCCAGGGACAAGCTATGAAAAACTGTTTTTT. It encodes CATPGTSYEKLFF.

This clonotype has more than one count but fewer than ten. V gene TRBV6-1 combines with J gene TRBJ2-3; 14 bases align to TRBD2. Germline V CDR1 and CDR2: MNHNS, SASEGT. This CDR3 has 19 residues. V was pared by 3 bases and J by 4 bases, with 12 bases of the junction left unmatched. The chain's CDR3 is CASSEKILGTSGSPDTQYF. The DNA for the CDR3 is TGTGCCAGCAGTGAGAAAATATTAGGGACTAGCGGGAGCCCAGATACGCAGTATTTT.

The rearrangement links TRBV25-1 to TRBJ2-5; possible D gene TRBD2, 6 bases. The germline gives CDR1 MGHDK, CDR2 SYGVNS. Trimming took 6 bases from V and 7 from J, leaving 15 bases between them. The CDR3 is 13 residues long. CDR3 region: CASRDQGGATQYF. CDR3 in DNA: TGTGCCAGCAGAGACCAGGGAGGTGCGACCCAGTACTTC.

This clonotype was seen many times. The chain recombines TRBV6-5 with TRBJ2-7, with unresolved D. CDR1 and CDR2 from the germline V gene are MNHEY and SVGAGI. Trimming cost V 3 bases and J 0 bases, with 6 bases left between them. This CDR3 spans 13 amino acids. CDR3 sequence: CASSYRASYEQYF. CDR3 DNA sequence: TGTGCCAGCAGTTATCGGGCCTCCTACGAGCAGTACTTC.

This clonotype was found many times. One end of the junction does not line up with germline, which may come from a read error. CDR3 sequence (DNA): TGCGCCAGCAGCCCGGGACAGAGCACAGATACGCAGTATTTT. It codes for CASSPGQSTDTQYF. The gene calls are TRBV7-3 and TRBJ2-3; TRBD1 agrees at 7 bases. Germline values: CDR1 SGHTA, CDR2 FQGTGA. The CDR3 sequence is 14 residues long.

This clonotype was found once. The V gene is TRBV28, the J gene TRBJ2-3, with a tentative D call TRBD2 (5 bases). Per germline, CDR1 MDHEN and CDR2 SYDVKM. The CDR3 contains 14 residues. V gave up 9 bases and J gave up 2 bases, with 15 bases separating them. The CDR3 bases are TGTGCCAGTAAAACGACGACTATCACAGATACGCAGTATTTT. Translated, it gives CASKTTTITDTQYF.

This chain uses TRBV11-1 with TRBJ2-2, with no clear D. Deletions cut 10 bases from V and 7 bases from J, with 10 bases between. CDR1 and CDR2 (germline): SGHAT, FQDESV (reference sequence). The CDR3 loop spans 11 amino acids. In nucleotides, the CDR3 is TGTGCCACCAGAAATAGCGGGGAGCTGTTTTTT. Its translation is CATRNSGELFF.

This clonotype has ten or more counts. V is TRBV4-1 and J is TRBJ1-2; D is perhaps TRBD1 (6 bases). The germline gives CDR1 MGHRA, CDR2 YSYEKL. This CDR3 comprises 13 residues. The V gene lost 1 base and the J gene lost 8 bases, with 11 bases spanning the gap. CDR3 sequence (DNA): TGCGCCAGCAGCCAAGGACAGGTCGAGGGCTACACCTTC. Encoded protein: CASSQGQVEGYTF.

In its sample, this clonotype was seen many times. V gene TRBV24-1 combines with J gene TRBJ2-3, with D perhaps TRBD2 (7 bases). This CDR3 is built from 15 residues. The germline V gene has CDR1 KGHDR and CDR2 SFDVKD. V lost 3 bases, J lost 10 bases, and 19 bases lay in between. The CDR3 here is CATSDPGEGDRPQYF. The DNA for the CDR3 is TGTGCCACCAGTGATCCAGGGGAGGGGGACCGCCCGCAGTATTTT.

The rearrangement uses TRBV27 and TRBJ1-1; 10 nucleotides align to TRBD1. Trimming cost V 5 bases and J 4 bases; bases outside gene matches: 4. This CDR3 contains 14 residues. CDR1 and CDR2 from the germline V gene are MNHEY and SMNVEV (reference sequence). The CDR3 loop is CASSRDRGPTEAFF. The CDR3 coding sequence is TGTGCCAGCAGTCGAGACAGGGGGCCCACTGAAGCTTTCTTT.

There are a few counts of this clonotype. This chain uses TRBV18 with TRBJ2-5; perhaps D is TRBD1 or TRBD2 (5 bases each). V was pared by 2 bases and J by 10 bases, with 14 bases between. The V gene's germline CDR1 is KGHSH and CDR2 LQKENI. The CDR3 sequence is 13 residues long. CDR3 DNA: TGTGCCAGCTCACCAAGCGGAAGGGACCTCCAGTACTTC. Amino acids: CASSPSGRDLQYF.

In its sample, this clonotype was seen many times. This chain connects TRBV5-1 to TRBJ1-5; TRBD1 matches at 11 bases. CDR1 is SGHRS, CDR2 YFSETQ, per germline. There are 15 residues in the CDR3. Losses at the gene ends were 4 bases for V and 6 bases for J; bases not matched to a gene: 6. In nucleotides, the CDR3 is TGCGCCAGCAGCCCCGGGACAGGGGGAAGTCAGCCCCAGCATTTT. Protein product: CASSPGTGGSQPQHF.

The chain couples TRBV29-1 to TRBJ2-5, with D maybe TRBD2 (5 bases). The CDR3 sequence is 15 residues long. Germline V lookup: CDR1 SQVTM, CDR2 ANQGSEA. The V and J ends lost 2 bases and 2 bases respectively, with 15 bases between them. CDR3 DNA sequence: TGCAGCGTTGAACTGCGAGGGAGCCTACAAGAGACCCAGTACTTC. It encodes CSVELRGSLQETQYF.

This clonotype was detected many times. This sequence joins TRBV27 and TRBJ2-5; 8 bases are shared with TRBD1. Germline CDR1 and CDR2: MNHEY and SMNVEV (reference sequence). The CDR3 runs to 14 residues. After removal of 2 bases from V and 6 bases from J, the junction contained 5 bases not matched to a gene. CDR3 protein: CASSLTDRGKTQYF. The CDR3 coding sequence is TGTGCCAGCAGTTTAACCGACAGGGGAAAGACCCAGTACTTC.

This clonotype was counted at least ten times. This chain links TRBV20-1 with TRBJ2-7; 7 bases align to TRBD1. CDR1 is DFQATT, CDR2 SNEGSKA, per germline (reference sequence). The CDR3 is 16 residues long. Germline trimming cut 1 base from V and 1 base from J; bases unmatched to any gene: 10. The CDR3 DNA is TGCAGTGCTAGAGGGACGCCGGGACAGCGTTCCTACGAGCAGTACTTC. Translated, it gives CSARGTPGQRSYEQYF.